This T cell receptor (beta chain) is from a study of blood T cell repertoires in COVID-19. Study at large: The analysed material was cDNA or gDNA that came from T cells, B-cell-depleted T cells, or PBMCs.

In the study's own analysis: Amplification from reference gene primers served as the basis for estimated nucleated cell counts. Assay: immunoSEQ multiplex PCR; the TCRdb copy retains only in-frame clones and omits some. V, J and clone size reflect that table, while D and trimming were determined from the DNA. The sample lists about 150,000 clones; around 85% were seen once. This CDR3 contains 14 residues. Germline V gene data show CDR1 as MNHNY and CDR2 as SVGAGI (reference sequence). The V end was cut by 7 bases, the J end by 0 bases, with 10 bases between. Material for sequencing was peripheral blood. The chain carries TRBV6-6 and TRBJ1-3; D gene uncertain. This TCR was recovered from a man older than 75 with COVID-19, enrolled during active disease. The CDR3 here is CASIQALSGNTIYF. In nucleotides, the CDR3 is TGTGCCAGCATCCAGGCGCTCTCTGGAAACACCATATATTTT.